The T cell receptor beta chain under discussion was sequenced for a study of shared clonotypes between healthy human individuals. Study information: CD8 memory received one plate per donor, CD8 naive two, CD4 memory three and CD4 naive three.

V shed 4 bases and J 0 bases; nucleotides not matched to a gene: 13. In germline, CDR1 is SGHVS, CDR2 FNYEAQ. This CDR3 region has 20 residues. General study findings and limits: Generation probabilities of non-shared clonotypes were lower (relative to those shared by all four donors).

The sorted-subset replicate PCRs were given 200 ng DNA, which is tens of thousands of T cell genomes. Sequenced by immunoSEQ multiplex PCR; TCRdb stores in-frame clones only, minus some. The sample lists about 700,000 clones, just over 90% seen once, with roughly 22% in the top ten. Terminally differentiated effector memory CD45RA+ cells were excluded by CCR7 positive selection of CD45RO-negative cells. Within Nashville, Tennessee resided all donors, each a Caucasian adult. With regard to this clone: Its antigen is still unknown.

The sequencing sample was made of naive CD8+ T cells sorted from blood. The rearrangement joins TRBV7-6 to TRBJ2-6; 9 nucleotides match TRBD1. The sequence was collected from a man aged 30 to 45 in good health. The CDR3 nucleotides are TGTGCCAGCAGCTCAGCGCGACAGGGGGGCTTCCTCTCTGGGGCCAACGTCCTGACTTTC. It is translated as CASSSARQGGFLSGANVLTF.